The source of this TCR beta chain is a study of blood T cell repertoires in COVID-19. This clone was recorded once. With V trimmed by 5 bases and J by 5 bases, 5 bases remained unmatched. The germline V gene has CDR1 SSHAT and CDR2 FNYEAQ (reference sequence). This CDR3 comprises 13 residues. Sequencing was performed with immunoSEQ multiplex PCR; in TCRdb, only in-frame clones are kept and a portion is missing. Among 95,000 to 120,000 clones listed, about 88% were seen once. The sequenced sample consisted of peripheral blood. V and J are TRBV7-7 and TRBJ2-5; the match to TRBD2 covers 7 bases. The sequence was obtained from a man aged 35 to 55 with acute or convalescent COVID-19. The CDR3 region is CASSAAGGETQYF. Written as DNA, the CDR3 is TGTGCCAGCAGCGCCGCCGGGGGGGAGACCCAGTACTTC.